Listed here are 3 T cell receptor beta chains from one sample, sequenced in a study of cytomegalovirus exposure and HLA in healthy donors. PCR amplification relied on 60 Vbeta primers (plus 13 Jbeta primers). The assay was immunoSEQ multiplex PCR, and TCRdb's table has in-frame clones only and misses some. The sample lists about 60,000 clones; roughly four fifths were seen once. Sequences were obtained from PBMCs. Every receptor here comes from a man younger than 40 in good health and CMV-seronegative.

The CDR3 here is CASSELPVGTTNSPLHF. In DNA form, the CDR3 reads TGTGCCAGCAGTGAATTACCGGTAGGGACAACTAATTCACCCCTCCACTTT. V and J are TRBV6-1 and TRBJ1-6, with D possibly TRBD1 on 6 matching bases. CDR3 size: 17 residues. The ends were cut back, 2 bases at V and 6 bases at J, with 17 bases in the middle. Germline CDR1 and CDR2: MNHNS and SASEGT.

This rearrangement joins TRBV19 to TRBJ1-1; weak D call: TRBD1 (5 bases). Trimming left V 8 bases short and J 5 bases short, with 21 bases between. Germline V gene sequence: CDR1 LNHDA, CDR2 SQIVND (reference sequence). The CDR3 consists of 15 residues. CDR3 region: CASAIQGVIRTEAFF. The CDR3 DNA sequence: TGTGCCAGTGCCATCCAAGGGGTAATACGAACTGAAGCTTTCTTT. Together with reference TRBV19 and TRBJ1-1, the CDR3 gives the full variable domain: DGGITQSPKYLFRKEGQNVTLSCEQNLNHDAMYWYRQDPGQGLRLIYYSQIVNDFQKGDIAEGYSVSREKKESFPLTVTSAQKNPTAFYLCASAIQGVIRTEAFFGQGTRLTVV.

J is TRBJ2-3 and V is TRBV7-8; 9 bases fit TRBD2. Trimming removed 5 bases from V and 0 bases from J; junction bases left unmatched: 6. CDR3 length: 16 amino acids. Germline loops: CDR1 SGHVS, CDR2 FQNEAQ. Here the CDR3 reads CASSQQTSGSTDTQYF. The CDR3 DNA follows: TGTGCCAGCAGCCAACAGACTAGCGGCAGCACAGATACGCAGTATTTT.